This T cell receptor beta chain was retrieved from a study of blood T cell repertoires in COVID-19. CDR3 length: 15 amino acids. V was pared by 5 bases and J by 7 bases, with 10 bases of the junction left unmatched. CDR1 SEHNR and CDR2 FQNEAQ come from the germline V gene (reference sequence). As handled by the study authors: Nucleated cell number was recorded as an estimate derived from reference gene primer amplification. Sequenced by immunoSEQ multiplex PCR; TCRdb stores in-frame clones only, minus some. The V and J calls and clone size were taken over from that table, and D and trimming were inferred from the DNA. Of roughly 280,000 clones listed, 75% to 90% are singletons.

V is TRBV7-9 and J is TRBJ2-7; 11 bases map to TRBD2. This receptor was obtained from a woman between 18 and 29 years old who had recovered from COVID-19. Sequencing was done on a sample of PBMCs or T cells enriched from blood (not recorded which). The CDR3 loop is CASSPLAGGLGEQYF. Written as DNA, the CDR3 is TGTGCCAGCAGCCCGCTAGCGGGGGGCCTGGGGGAGCAGTACTTC.